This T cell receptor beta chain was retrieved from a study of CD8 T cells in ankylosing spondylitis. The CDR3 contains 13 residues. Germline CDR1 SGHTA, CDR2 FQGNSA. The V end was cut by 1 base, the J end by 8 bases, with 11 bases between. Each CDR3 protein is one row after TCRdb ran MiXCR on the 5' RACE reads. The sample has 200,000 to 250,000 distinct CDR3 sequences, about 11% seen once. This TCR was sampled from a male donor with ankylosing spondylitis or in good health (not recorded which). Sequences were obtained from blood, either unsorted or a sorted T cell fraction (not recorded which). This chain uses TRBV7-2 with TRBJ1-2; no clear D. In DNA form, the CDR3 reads TGTGCCAGCAGCTTAGATCCTCTTCTCGGCTACACCTTC. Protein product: CASSLDPLLGYTF.